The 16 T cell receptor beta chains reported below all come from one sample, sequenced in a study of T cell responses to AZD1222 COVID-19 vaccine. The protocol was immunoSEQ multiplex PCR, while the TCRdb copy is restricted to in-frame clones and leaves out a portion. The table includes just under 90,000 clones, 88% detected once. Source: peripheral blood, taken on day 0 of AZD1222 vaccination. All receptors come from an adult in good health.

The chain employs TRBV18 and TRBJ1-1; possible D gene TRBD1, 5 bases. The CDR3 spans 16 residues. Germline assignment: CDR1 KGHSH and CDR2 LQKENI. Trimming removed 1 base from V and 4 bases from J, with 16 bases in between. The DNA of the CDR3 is TGTGCCAGCTCACCACGGGGTGGGCAGGGAACCACTGAAGCTTTCTTT. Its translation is CASSPRGGQGTTEAFF.

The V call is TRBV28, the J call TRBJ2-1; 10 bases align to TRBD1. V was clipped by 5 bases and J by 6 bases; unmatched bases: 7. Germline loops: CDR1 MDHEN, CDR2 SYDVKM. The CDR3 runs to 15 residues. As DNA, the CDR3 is TGTGCCAGCAGTCCCGGGACAGGGGTCCCCAATGAGCAGTTCTTC. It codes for CASSPGTGVPNEQFF.

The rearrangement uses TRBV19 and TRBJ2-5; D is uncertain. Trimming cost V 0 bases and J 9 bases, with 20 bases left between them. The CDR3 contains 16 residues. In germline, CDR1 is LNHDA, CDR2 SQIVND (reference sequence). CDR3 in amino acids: CASSIDPTVPFMAQYF. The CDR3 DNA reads TGTGCCAGTAGTATAGATCCCACAGTGCCCTTTATGGCCCAGTACTTC.

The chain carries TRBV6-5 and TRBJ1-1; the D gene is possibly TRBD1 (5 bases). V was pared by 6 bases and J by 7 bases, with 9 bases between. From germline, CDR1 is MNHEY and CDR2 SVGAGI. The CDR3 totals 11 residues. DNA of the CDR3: TGTGCCAGCAGCCGGGGGGGTGAAGCTTTCTTT. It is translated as CASSRGGEAFF.

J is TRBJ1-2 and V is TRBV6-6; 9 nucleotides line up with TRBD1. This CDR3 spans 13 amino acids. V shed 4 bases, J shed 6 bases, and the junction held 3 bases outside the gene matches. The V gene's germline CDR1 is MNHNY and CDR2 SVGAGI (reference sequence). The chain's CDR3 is CASSWTGENGYTF. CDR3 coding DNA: TGTGCCAGCAGTTGGACAGGGGAAAATGGCTACACCTTC.

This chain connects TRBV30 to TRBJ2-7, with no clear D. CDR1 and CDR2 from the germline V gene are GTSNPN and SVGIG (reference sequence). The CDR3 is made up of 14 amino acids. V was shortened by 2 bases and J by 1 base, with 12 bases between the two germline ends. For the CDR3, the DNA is TGTGCCTGGAGTCGAGGTTTGACGTCCTACGAGCAGTACTTC. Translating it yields CAWSRGLTSYEQYF.

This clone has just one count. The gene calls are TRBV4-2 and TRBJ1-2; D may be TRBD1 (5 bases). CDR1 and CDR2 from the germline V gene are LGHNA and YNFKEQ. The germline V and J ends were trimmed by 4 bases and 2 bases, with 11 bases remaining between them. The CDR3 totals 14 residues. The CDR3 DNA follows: TGTGCCAGCAGCCCCCTCGAGGGGAACTATGGCTACACCTTC. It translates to CASSPLEGNYGYTF.

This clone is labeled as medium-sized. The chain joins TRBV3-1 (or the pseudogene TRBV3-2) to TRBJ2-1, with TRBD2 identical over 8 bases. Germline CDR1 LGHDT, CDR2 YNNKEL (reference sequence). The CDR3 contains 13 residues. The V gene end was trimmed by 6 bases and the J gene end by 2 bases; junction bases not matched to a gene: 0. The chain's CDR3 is CASRTSAYNEQFF. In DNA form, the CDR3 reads TGTGCCAGCAGGACTAGCGCCTACAATGAGCAGTTCTTC.

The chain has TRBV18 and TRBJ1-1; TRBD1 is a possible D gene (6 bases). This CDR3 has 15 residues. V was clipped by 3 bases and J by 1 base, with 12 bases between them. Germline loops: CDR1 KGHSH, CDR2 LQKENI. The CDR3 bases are TGTGCCAGCTCACCTGGACAGAGAGGGAACACTGAAGCTTTCTTT. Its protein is CASSPGQRGNTEAFF.

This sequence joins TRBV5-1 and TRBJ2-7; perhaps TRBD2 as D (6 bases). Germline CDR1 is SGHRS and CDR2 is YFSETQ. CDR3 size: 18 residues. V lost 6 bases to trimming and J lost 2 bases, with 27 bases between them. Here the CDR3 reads CASTDSGGATRAPYEQYF. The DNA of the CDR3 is TGCGCCAGCACCGATAGCGGAGGGGCTACTAGGGCCCCCTACGAGCAGTACTTC.

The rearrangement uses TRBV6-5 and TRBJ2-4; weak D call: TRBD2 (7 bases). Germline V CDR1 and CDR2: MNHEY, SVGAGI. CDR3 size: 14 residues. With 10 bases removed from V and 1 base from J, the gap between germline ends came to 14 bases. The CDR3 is CATRGGGAKNIQYF. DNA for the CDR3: TGTGCCACGCGGGGAGGGGGGGCCAAAAACATTCAGTACTTC.

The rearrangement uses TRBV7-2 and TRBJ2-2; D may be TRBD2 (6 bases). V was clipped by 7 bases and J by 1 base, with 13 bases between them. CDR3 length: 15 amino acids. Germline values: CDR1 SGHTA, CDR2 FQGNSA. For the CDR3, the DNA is TGTGCCAGCACCCCCGGGAGAGTGAACACCGGGGAGCTGTTTTTT. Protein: CASTPGRVNTGELFF.

The chain's CDR3 is CASSPGYGREEGGTDTQYF. The CDR3 DNA follows: TGTGCCAGCAGCCCCGGTTACGGGCGGGAGGAGGGGGGCACAGATACGCAGTATTTT. The chain has TRBV5-4 and TRBJ2-3; 8 nucleotides match TRBD2. The V gene end was trimmed by 4 bases and the J gene end by 1 base; junction bases not matched to a gene: 17. This CDR3 is 19 amino acids long. The germline V gene has CDR1 SGHNT and CDR2 YYREEE (reference sequence).

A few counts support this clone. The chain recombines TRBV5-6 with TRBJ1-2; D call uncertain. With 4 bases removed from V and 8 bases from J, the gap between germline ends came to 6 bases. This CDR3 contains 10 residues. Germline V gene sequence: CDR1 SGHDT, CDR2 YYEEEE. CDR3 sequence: CASSGVGYTF. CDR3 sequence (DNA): TGTGCCAGCAGCGGAGTGGGCTACACCTTC.

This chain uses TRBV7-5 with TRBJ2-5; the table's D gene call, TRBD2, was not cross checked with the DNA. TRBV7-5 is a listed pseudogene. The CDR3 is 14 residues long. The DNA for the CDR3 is TGTGTCAGAGGGTACGGGAGATGTGGGGAGACCCAGTACTTC. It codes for CVRGYGRCGETQYF.

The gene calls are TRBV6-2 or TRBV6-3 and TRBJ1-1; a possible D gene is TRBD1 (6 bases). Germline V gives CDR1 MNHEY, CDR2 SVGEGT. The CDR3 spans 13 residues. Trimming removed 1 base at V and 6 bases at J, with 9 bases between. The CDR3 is CASSYWQGSEAFF. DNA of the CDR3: TGTGCCAGCAGTTACTGGCAGGGGTCTGAAGCTTTCTTT.